Only a few counts were recorded for the clone carrying this T cell receptor (beta chain). These data are taken from a study of blood T cell repertoires in COVID-19. The wider study: Acute and convalescent COVID-19 specimens originated in the United States, Italy and Spain. T cells, B-cell-depleted T cells, or PBMCs supplied cDNA or gDNA.

The trim removed 5 bases at V and 0 bases at J, leaving 7 bases unmatched. Germline loops: CDR1 MNHEY, CDR2 SVGEGT. CDR3 length: 17 amino acids. Per the authors' pipeline: Amplification of reference gene primers was used by the study to estimate nucleated cell counts. Repertoires were generated with immunoSEQ multiplex PCR, while TCRdb's copy carries only in-frame clones and drops some. D and trimming come from the DNA, and the V and J calls and clone size come from that table. Counted here are fewer than 80,000 clones, about 90% occurring once; the ten biggest clones make up roughly 23%. J is TRBJ2-6 and V is TRBV6-2 or TRBV6-3; TRBD1 matches at 7 bases. The TCR was taken from a woman aged 50 to 60 with active or convalescent COVID-19. Sequencing used peripheral blood. Here the CDR3 reads CASSTPGQPSGANVLTF. CDR3 in DNA: TGTGCCAGCAGTACTCCGGGACAGCCCTCTGGGGCCAACGTCCTGACTTTC.